This T cell receptor (beta chain) comes out of a study of human T cells and chemical hapten exposure. Study at large: There were per-sample TCR yield variations, arising mainly from small pooled library volume differences.

In the authors' workflow: A per-sample median of 95,638 TCRs was observed, with a range of 23,224 to 690,600. TCRdb re-analysed the 5' RACE reads in MiXCR, keeping a single row per CDR3 protein. These V and J calls originate from TCRdb's pipeline instead of the authors' own analysis. The sample carries about 140,000 distinct CDR3 sequences, 4.1% recorded once. The germline V and J ends were trimmed by 7 bases and 4 bases, with 25 bases remaining between them. CDR3 length equals 17 residues. Germline V gives CDR1 MDHEN, CDR2 SYDVKM. Unfractionated whole blood was the source from which total RNA was extracted.

The chain joins TRBV28 to TRBJ1-2, with a possible D match to TRBD1 (6 bases). The TCR was taken from a female donor in good health. The CDR3 reads CASTAPPAGGLGYGYTF. In DNA form, the CDR3 reads TGTGCCAGCACCGCCCCTCCTGCGGGGGGCCTGGGCTATGGCTACACCTTC.